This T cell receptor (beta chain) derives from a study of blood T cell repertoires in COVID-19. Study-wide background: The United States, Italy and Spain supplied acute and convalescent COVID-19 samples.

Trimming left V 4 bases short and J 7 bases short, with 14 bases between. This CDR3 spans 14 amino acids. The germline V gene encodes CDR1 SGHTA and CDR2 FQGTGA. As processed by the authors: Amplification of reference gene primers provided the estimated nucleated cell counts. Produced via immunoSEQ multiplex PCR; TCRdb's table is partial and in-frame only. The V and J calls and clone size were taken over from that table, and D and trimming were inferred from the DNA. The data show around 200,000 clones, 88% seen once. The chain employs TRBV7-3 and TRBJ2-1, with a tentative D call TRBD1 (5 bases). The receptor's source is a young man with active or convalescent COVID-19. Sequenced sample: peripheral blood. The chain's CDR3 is CASSSDKGRNEQFF. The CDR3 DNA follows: TGTGCCAGCAGCTCGGACAAGGGGCGGAATGAGCAGTTCTTC.